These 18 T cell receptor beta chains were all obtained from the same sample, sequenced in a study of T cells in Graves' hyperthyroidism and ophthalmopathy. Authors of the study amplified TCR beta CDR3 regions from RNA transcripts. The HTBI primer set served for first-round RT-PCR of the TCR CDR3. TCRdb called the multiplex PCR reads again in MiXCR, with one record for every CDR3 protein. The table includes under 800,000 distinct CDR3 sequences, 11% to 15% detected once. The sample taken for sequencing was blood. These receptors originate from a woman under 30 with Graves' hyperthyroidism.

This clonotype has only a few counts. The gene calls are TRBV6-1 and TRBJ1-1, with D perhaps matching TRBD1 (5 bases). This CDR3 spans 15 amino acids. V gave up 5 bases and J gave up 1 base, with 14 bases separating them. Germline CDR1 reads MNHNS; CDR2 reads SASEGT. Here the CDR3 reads CASSSTGLQNTEAFF. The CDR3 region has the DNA TGTGCCAGCAGTTCGACGGGACTCCAGAACACTGAAGCTTTCTTT.

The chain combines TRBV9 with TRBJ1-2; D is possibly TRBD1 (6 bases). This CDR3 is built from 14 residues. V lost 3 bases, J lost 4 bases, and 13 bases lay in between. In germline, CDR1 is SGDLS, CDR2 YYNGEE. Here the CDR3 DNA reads TGTGCCAGCAGCGGAGGGGGGCGGGTCTATGGCTACACCTTC. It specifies CASSGGGRVYGYTF.

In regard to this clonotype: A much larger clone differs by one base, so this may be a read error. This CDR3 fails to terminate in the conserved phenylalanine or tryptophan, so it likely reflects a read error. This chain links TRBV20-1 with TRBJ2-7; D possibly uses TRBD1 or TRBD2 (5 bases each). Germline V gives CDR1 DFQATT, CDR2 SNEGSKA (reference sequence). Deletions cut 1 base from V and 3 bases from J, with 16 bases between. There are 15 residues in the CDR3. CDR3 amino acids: CSARAWTGRLYEQYS. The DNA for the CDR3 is TGCAGTGCTAGAGCATGGACGGGACGACTCTACGAGCAGTACTCC.

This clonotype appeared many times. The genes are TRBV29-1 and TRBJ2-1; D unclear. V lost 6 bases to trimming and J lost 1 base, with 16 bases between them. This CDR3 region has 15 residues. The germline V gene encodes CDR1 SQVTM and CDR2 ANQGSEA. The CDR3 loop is CSVKPPTDSYNEQFF. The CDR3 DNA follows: TGCAGCGTCAAACCCCCTACAGATTCCTACAATGAGCAGTTCTTC.

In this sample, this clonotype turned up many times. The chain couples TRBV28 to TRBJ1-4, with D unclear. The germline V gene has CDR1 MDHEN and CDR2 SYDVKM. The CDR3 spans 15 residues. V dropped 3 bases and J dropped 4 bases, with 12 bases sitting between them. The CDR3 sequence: CASSFPGRDNEKLFF. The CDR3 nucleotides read TGTGCCAGCAGTTTCCCCGGACGGGATAATGAAAAACTGTTTTTT.

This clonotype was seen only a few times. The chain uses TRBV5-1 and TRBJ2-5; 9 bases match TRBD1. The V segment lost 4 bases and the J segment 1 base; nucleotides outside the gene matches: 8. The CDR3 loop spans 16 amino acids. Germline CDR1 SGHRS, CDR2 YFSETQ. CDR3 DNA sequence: TGCGCCAGCAGCGCCCCTACAGGGGGCATCCAAGAGACCCAGTACTTC. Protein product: CASSAPTGGIQETQYF.

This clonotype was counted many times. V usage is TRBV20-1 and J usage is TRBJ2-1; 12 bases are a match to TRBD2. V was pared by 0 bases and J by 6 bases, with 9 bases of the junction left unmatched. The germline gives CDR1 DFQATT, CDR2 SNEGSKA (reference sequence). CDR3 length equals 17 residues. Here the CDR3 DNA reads TGCAGTGCTAGAGATCCGGGACTAGCGGGCATGATCAATGAGCAGTTCTTC. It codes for CSARDPGLAGMINEQFF.

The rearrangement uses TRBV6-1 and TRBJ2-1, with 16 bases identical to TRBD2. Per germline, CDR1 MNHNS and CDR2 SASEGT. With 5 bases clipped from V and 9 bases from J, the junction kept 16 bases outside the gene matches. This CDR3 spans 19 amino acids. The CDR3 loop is CASSTSGTSGRAAPPEQFF. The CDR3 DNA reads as TGTGCCAGCAGTACCTCCGGGACTAGCGGGAGGGCTGCTCCCCCTGAGCAGTTCTTC.

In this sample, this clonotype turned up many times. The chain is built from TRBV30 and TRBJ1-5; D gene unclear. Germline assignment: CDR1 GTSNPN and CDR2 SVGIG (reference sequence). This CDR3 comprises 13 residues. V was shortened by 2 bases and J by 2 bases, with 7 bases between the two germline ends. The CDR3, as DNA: TGTGCCTGGAGTAAGAACGGCAATCAGCCCCAGCATTTT. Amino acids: CAWSKNGNQPQHF.

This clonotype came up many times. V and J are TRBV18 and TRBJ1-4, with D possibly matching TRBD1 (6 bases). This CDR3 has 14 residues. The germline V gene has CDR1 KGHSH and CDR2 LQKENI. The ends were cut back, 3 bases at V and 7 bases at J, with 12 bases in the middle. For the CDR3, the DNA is TGTGCCAGCTCACCGGGCGGGGGCGGTGAAAAACTGTTTTTT. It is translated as CASSPGGGGEKLFF.

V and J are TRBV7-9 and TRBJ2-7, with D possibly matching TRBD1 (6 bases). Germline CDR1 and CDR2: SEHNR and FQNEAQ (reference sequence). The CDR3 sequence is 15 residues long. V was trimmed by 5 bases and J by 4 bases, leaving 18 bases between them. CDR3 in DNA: TGTGCCAGCAGCCCCCCCCCGGGACAAGGTTACGAGCAGTACTTC. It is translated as CASSPPPGQGYEQYF.

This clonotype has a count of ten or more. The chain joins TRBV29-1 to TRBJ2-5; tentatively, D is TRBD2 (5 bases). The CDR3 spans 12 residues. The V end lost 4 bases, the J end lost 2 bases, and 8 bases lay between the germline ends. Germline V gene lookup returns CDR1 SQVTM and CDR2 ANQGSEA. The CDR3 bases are TGCAGCGTTGGGGCGGGTCAAGAGACCCAGTACTTC. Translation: CSVGAGQETQYF.

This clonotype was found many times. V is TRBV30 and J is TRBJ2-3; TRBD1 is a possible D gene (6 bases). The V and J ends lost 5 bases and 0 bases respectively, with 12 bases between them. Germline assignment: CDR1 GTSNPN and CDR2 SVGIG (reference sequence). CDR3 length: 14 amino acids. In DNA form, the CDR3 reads TGTGCCTGGGGCATGGGGGCTAGCACAGATACGCAGTATTTT. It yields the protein CAWGMGASTDTQYF.

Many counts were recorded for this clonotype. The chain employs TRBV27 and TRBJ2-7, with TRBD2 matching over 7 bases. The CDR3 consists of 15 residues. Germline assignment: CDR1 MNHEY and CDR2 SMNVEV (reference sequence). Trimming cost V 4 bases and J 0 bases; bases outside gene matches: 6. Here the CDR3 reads CASSYTGGSSYEQYF. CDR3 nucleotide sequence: TGTGCCAGCAGTTACACGGGAGGTAGCTCCTACGAGCAGTACTTC.

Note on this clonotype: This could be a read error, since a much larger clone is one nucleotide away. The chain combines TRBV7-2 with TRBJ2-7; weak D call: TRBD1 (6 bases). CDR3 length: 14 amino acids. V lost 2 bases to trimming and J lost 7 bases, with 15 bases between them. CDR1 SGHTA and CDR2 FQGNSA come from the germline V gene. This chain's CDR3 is CASSLFTGLNEQYF. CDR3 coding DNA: TGTGCCAGCAGCTTATTTACAGGGTTAAATGAGCAGTACTTC.

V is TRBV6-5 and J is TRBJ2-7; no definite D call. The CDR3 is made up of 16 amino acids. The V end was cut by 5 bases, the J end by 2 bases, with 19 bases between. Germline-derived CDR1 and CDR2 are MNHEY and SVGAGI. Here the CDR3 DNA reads TGTGCCAGCAGTAACCCCTCCTGGGCCGGAACCTACGAGCAGTACTTC. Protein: CASSNPSWAGTYEQYF.

The CDR3 reads CASSLRSGGLYNEQFF. The CDR3 coding sequence is TGTGCCAGCAGCTTAAGGAGCGGGGGCCTTTACAATGAGCAGTTCTTC. The rearrangement joins TRBV11-2 to TRBJ2-1, with 8 bases aligning to TRBD2. This CDR3 is 16 amino acids long. The V segment lost 2 bases and the J segment 4 bases; nucleotides outside the gene matches: 7. Looked up from germline, CDR1 is SGHAT and CDR2 is FQNNGV.

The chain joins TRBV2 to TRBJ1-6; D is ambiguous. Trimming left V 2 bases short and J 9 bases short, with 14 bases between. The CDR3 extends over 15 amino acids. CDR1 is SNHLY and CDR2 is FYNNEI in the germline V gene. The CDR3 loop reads CASSETYAGISPLHF. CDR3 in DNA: TGTGCCAGCAGTGAAACCTACGCGGGGATTTCACCCCTCCACTTT.